The clone carrying this T cell receptor (beta chain) was counted once. HIV-negative, healthy adults without recent acute infections or vaccinations were the donors. CD4+ cells yielded CD45RA+ naive and CD45RA-negative memory subsets. This specimen belongs to a study of shared clonotypes between healthy human individuals. The protocol was immunoSEQ multiplex PCR, while the TCRdb copy is restricted to in-frame clones and leaves out a portion. The sample consists of roughly 1.5 million clones, approximately 98% of them appearing once. Sequences were obtained from naive CD4+ T cells sorted from blood. Noted subset: CD45RA+ positively selected. The clonotype was recovered from a man aged 30-40 years in good health.

This CDR3 is CASSSAGGTGYTF. CDR3 bases: TGTGCCAGCAGTTCAGCCGGGGGCACAGGCTACACCTTC. The V call is TRBV27, the J call TRBJ1-2, with D possibly being TRBD1 (6 bases). Trimming removed 4 bases at V and 8 bases at J, with 14 bases between. Germline CDR1 MNHEY, CDR2 SMNVEV (reference sequence). This CDR3 contains 13 residues.